These 21 T cell receptor beta chains were all obtained from the same sample, sequenced in a study of cytomegalovirus exposure and HLA in healthy donors. Use of 60 Vbeta and 13 Jbeta primers characterized the PCR. The repertoire was sequenced with immunoSEQ multiplex PCR; TCRdb's copy has only in-frame clones and lacks some. Among about 220,000 clones listed, 76% were seen once. The sequencing sample was made of PBMCs. Receptors originate from a man younger than 30 in good health and CMV-seronegative.

The genes are TRBV2 and TRBJ2-7, with 9 bases identical to TRBD2. V gave up 4 bases and J gave up 4 bases; unmatched junction bases: 2. Germline assignment: CDR1 SNHLY and CDR2 FYNNEI. The CDR3 has 13 amino acids. The CDR3 DNA follows: TGTGCCAGCAGTGGTCTAGCGGGGTACGAGCAGTACTTC. Protein product: CASSGLAGYEQYF.

The rearrangement joins TRBV4-1 to TRBJ1-1, with a possible D match to TRBD1 (6 bases). V gave up 4 bases and J gave up 4 bases, with 19 bases separating them. This CDR3 is built from 16 residues. Germline-derived CDR1 and CDR2 are MGHRA and YSYEKL. CDR3 coding DNA: TGCGCCAGCAGCCCAATCGGGGGGGGCTCCAGCACTGAAGCTTTCTTT. This gives the protein CASSPIGGGSSTEAFF.

This clone was detected only a few times. The chain uses TRBV2 and TRBJ2-1; TRBD2 matches at 7 bases. The CDR3 covers 14 residues. Germline CDR1 reads SNHLY; CDR2 reads FYNNEI. With 5 bases clipped from V and 7 bases from J, the junction kept 8 bases outside the gene matches. The CDR3 bases are TGTGCCAGCAGTCCGGGGGAGGGCCGGAATGAGCAGTTCTTC. This codes for CASSPGEGRNEQFF.

The rearrangement joins TRBV10-1 to TRBJ2-3; 7 nucleotides match TRBD2. J lost 0 bases, V lost 6 bases, and 12 bases had no gene match. This CDR3 contains 17 residues. Per the germline V gene, CDR1 is WNHNN and CDR2 is SYGVQD (reference sequence). CDR3 residues: CASSPGGAGDSTDTQYF. In DNA, the CDR3 is TGCGCCAGCAGCCCCGGAGGGGCGGGAGATAGCACAGATACGCAGTATTTT.

The chain couples TRBV7-9 to TRBJ2-2, with TRBD1 matching 7 bases. V lost 0 bases and J lost 1; bases outside the gene matches: 2. CDR1 and CDR2 from the germline V gene are SEHNR and FQNEAQ (reference sequence). There are 16 residues in the CDR3. The CDR3 DNA reads as TGTGCCAGCAGCTTAGCGGGACAGAAGAACACCGGGGAGCTGTTTTTT. The encoded protein is CASSLAGQKNTGELFF.

The V call is TRBV6-5, the J call TRBJ2-5; possibly TRBD2 for D (8 bases). The CDR3 spans 13 residues. Germline assignment: CDR1 MNHEY and CDR2 SVGAGI. Trimming removed 6 bases from V and 11 bases from J, with 19 bases in between. Written as DNA, the CDR3 is TGTGCCAGCAGGCCGGGAGGGGGCGGTAGGCAGTACTTC. It codes for CASRPGGGGRQYF.

The chain uses TRBV21-1 and TRBJ2-1; the listed D gene, TRBD2, was not tested against the DNA. TRBV21-1 is a recognized pseudogene. This CDR3 has 19 amino acids. The CDR3, as DNA: TGTGCCAGCAGCGGGGGGTCCGGCTTACCAGGGACCCTAGGGAATGAGCAGTTCTTC. This gives the protein CASSGGSGLPGTLGNEQFF.

The chain couples TRBV6-5 to TRBJ2-5, with D possibly being TRBD1 (6 bases). CDR3 size: 13 residues. Germline-derived CDR1 and CDR2 are MNHEY and SVGAGI. V lost 5 bases and J 5 bases, leaving 12 bases between the germline ends. The CDR3 loop reads CASSPTGRETQYF. The CDR3 DNA reads TGTGCCAGCAGTCCGACAGGTCGGGAGACCCAGTACTTC.

The chain combines TRBV6-4 with TRBJ1-1, with 8 positions matching TRBD1. CDR3 length: 18 amino acids. Trimming cost V 5 bases and J 1 base; bases outside gene matches: 15. Germline CDR1 MRHNA, CDR2 SNTAGT. The CDR3 region has the DNA TGTGCCAGCAGTTTTAGGACAGGGAAGGGGGGGGAGAACACTGAAGCTTTCTTT. Encoded protein: CASSFRTGKGGENTEAFF.

The chain has TRBV7-9 and TRBJ2-1, with TRBD1 as a possible D gene (6 bases). Germline V gene data show CDR1 as SEHNR and CDR2 as FQNEAQ (reference sequence). The V gene lost 5 bases and the J gene lost 0 bases, with 14 bases spanning the gap. The CDR3 runs 16 residues. CDR3 nucleotide sequence: TGTGCCAGCAGCGCCGCAGGGGCGGTCTCCTACAATGAGCAGTTCTTC. It codes for CASSAAGAVSYNEQFF.

This clone was observed a few times. The rearrangement uses TRBV2 and TRBJ1-1; a weak D match, TRBD1 (6 bases). Looked up from germline, CDR1 is SNHLY and CDR2 is FYNNEI. V was cut by 7 bases and J by 1 base, with 10 bases left in between. The CDR3 runs 13 residues. CDR3 nucleotides: TGTGCCAGCAACCAGGGGTCGAACACTGAAGCTTTCTTT. Translation gives CASNQGSNTEAFF.

The J gene is TRBJ2-5, the V gene TRBV9; 10 bases map to TRBD2. The end of the DNA fits TRBJ2-7 better, so the J call may be wrong. The germline V gene has CDR1 SGDLS and CDR2 YYNGEE. The length of the CDR3 is 16 residues. CDR3 sequence: CASSVFGLAAMDEQYF. CDR3 coding DNA: TGTGCCAGCAGCGTTTTCGGACTAGCGGCAATGGACGAGCAGTACTTC.

This rearrangement joins TRBV19 to TRBJ2-3; 7 nucleotides line up with TRBD1. Germline loops: CDR1 LNHDA, CDR2 SQIVND (reference sequence). J lost 2 bases, V lost 5 bases, and 13 bases had no gene match. The CDR3 is 17 residues long. The CDR3 nucleotides are TGTGCCAGTAGTCAGCACCCGGGACAGACTTTCACAGATACGCAGTATTTT. This codes for CASSQHPGQTFTDTQYF.

V is TRBV10-2 and J is TRBJ1-5, with a tentative D call TRBD1 (5 bases). This CDR3 has 13 residues. Deletions cut 7 bases from V and 6 bases from J, with 13 bases between. CDR1 and CDR2 from the germline V gene are WSHSY and SAAADI. This CDR3 reads CASTAGRGQPQHF. DNA of the CDR3: TGCGCCAGCACTGCAGGGCGCGGTCAGCCCCAGCATTTT.

The J gene is TRBJ2-1, the V gene TRBV7-8, with 10 bases aligning to TRBD2. V trimming: 4 bases; J trimming: 16 bases; junction bases outside the gene matches: 4. This CDR3 region has 11 residues. Germline CDR1 is SGHVS and CDR2 is FQNEAQ. CDR3 in amino acids: CASSYLAGEFF. The CDR3 region has the DNA TGTGCCAGCAGCTATCTAGCGGGAGAATTCTTC.

V and J are TRBV19 and TRBJ2-1; 12 bases agree with TRBD2. The CDR3 has 19 residues. Germline lookup yields CDR1 LNHDA and CDR2 SQIVND (reference sequence). The trim removed 0 bases at V and 0 bases at J, leaving 6 bases unmatched. The CDR3 DNA reads as TGTGCCAGTAGTATAGACGCTAGCGGGAGGGAAATCTCCTACAATGAGCAGTTCTTC. This codes for CASSIDASGREISYNEQFF. Based on the CDR3 plus reference TRBV19 and TRBJ2-1, the full variable domain is DGGITQSPKYLFRKEGQNVTLSCEQNLNHDAMYWYRQDPGQGLRLIYYSQIVNDFQKGDIAEGYSVSREKKESFPLTVTSAQKNPTAFYLCASSIDASGREISYNEQFFGPGTRLTVL.

The chain is built from TRBV11-2 and TRBJ1-1; weak D call: TRBD1 (6 bases). The V gene lost 7 bases and the J gene lost 4 bases, with 16 bases spanning the gap. The germline gives CDR1 SGHAT, CDR2 FQNNGV. The CDR3 is 14 amino acids. CDR3 loop: CASTRPQGTTEAFF. The CDR3 DNA follows: TGTGCCAGCACCCGACCGCAGGGGACCACTGAAGCTTTCTTT.

The chain uses TRBV25-1 and TRBJ1-4, with 7 bases aligning to TRBD1. The germline gives CDR1 MGHDK, CDR2 SYGVNS. The CDR3 has 18 amino acids. The J segment lost 3 bases and the V segment lost 6 bases, leaving 16 bases of the junction unmatched. The DNA of the CDR3 is TGTGCCAGCAGCGCCGAGGTCATACAGGGGCGGGCTAATGAAAAACTGTTTTTT. Its protein product is CASSAEVIQGRANEKLFF. Looking up the rest from reference TRBV25-1 and TRBJ1-4 gives the full variable domain: EADIYQTPRYLVIGTGKKITLECSQTMGHDKMYWYQQDPGMELHLIHYSYGVNSTEKGDLSSESTVSRIRTEHFPLTLESARPSHTSQYLCASSAEVIQGRANEKLFFGSGTQLSVL.

V is TRBV5-1 and J is TRBJ2-5, with 11 positions matching TRBD1. The ends lost 0 bases at V and 2 bases at J; junction bases unmatched: 3. Germline V lookup: CDR1 SGHRS, CDR2 YFSETQ. This CDR3 spans 16 amino acids. CDR3 amino acids: CASSLGDRGAQETQYF. The CDR3 nucleotides read TGCGCCAGCAGCTTGGGGGACAGGGGGGCACAAGAGACCCAGTACTTC.

The chain combines TRBV19 with TRBJ2-7; D may be TRBD2 (6 bases). V shed 3 bases and J shed 5 bases, with 11 bases lying between them. Germline CDR1 reads LNHDA; CDR2 reads SQIVND (reference sequence). This CDR3 has 13 residues. The DNA for the CDR3 is TGTGCCAGTAGTATTGCCCTAGCGAACGAGCAGTACTTC. Its protein product is CASSIALANEQYF.

The chain carries TRBV27 and TRBJ1-1, with no clear D. Per the germline V gene, CDR1 is MNHEY and CDR2 is SMNVEV (reference sequence). This CDR3 is 14 amino acids long. V lost 3 bases and J 2 bases, leaving 10 bases between the germline ends. The CDR3 is CASSFIQRNTEAFF. Here the CDR3 DNA reads TGTGCCAGCAGTTTTATTCAGCGTAACACTGAAGCTTTCTTT.